This TCR beta chain was sequenced for a study of graft-versus-host responses after intestinal transplantation. This clone was detected only a few times. TCRdb's copy holds only in-frame clones and misses some; the assay was immunoSEQ multiplex PCR. The sample has 2,500 or so clones; around 30% are singletons. Sequences were derived from alloreactive CD4+ T cells from a mixed lymphocyte reaction culture, sampled before transplantation. As for subset: CFSE-low proliferating T cells sorted from roughly 6-day pre-transplant mixed lymphocyte reaction (GvH or HvG direction). The origin of this receptor is a human patient who was an organ donor for intestinal transplantation.

The CDR3 here is CASSSGVNEKLFF. CDR3 DNA: TGTGCCAGCAGTTCCGGGGTAAATGAAAAACTGTTTTTT. The rearrangement joins TRBV6-8 to TRBJ1-4, with no clear D. Trimming pared 4 bases from V and 5 bases from J, leaving 8 bases between. The CDR3 loop spans 13 amino acids. Germline-derived CDR1 and CDR2 are MNHGY and SAAAGT.